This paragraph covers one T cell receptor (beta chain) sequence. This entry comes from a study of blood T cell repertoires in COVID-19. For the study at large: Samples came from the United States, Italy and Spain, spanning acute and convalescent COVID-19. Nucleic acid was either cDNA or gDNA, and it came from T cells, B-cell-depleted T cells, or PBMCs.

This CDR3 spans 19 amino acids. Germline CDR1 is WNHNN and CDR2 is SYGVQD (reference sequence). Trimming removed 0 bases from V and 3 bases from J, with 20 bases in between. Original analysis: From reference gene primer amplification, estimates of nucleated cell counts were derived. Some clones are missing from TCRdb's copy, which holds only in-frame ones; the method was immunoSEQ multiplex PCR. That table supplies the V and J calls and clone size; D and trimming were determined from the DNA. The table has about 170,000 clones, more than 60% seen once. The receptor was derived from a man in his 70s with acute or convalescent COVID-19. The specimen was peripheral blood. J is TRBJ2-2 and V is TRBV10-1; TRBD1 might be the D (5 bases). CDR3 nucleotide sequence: TGCGCCAGCAGTGAGTCGGGGCTACTTGTCGTAAGTGACACCGGGGAGCTGTTTTTT. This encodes CASSESGLLVVSDTGELFF.